Following are 20 T cell receptor beta chains from one sample sequenced in a study of cytomegalovirus exposure and HLA in healthy donors. The PCR had 60 Vbeta and 13 Jbeta primers. This table comes from immunoSEQ multiplex PCR, and its TCRdb copy is limited to in-frame clones, with some not included. The profile shows 220,000 or so clones, approximately 78% of them singletons. Sequencing was carried out using PBMCs. The receptor set was obtained from a woman in her thirties or forties in good health and CMV-seronegative.

The rearrangement uses TRBV2 and TRBJ2-5; 11 nucleotides line up with TRBD2. V lost 5 bases, J lost 4 bases, and 6 bases stayed unmatched. Germline assignment: CDR1 SNHLY and CDR2 FYNNEI. There are 15 residues in the CDR3. CDR3 sequence (DNA): TGTGCCAGCAGTAGAGAACTAGCGGGAGTAGAGACCCAGTACTTC. Its protein is CASSRELAGVETQYF.

J is TRBJ1-1 and V is TRBV30; no clear D. Germline V CDR1 and CDR2: GTSNPN, SVGIG (reference sequence). The CDR3 loop spans 14 amino acids. With 0 bases removed from V and 1 base from J, the gap between germline ends came to 9 bases. The CDR3 protein is CAWSVWRQNTEAFF. In DNA form, the CDR3 reads TGTGCCTGGAGTGTTTGGCGGCAGAACACTGAAGCTTTCTTT.

This chain uses TRBV10-2 with TRBJ2-7, with D tentatively TRBD2 (6 bases). The ends were cut back, 3 bases at V and 1 base at J, with 13 bases in the middle. Germline-derived CDR1 and CDR2 are WSHSY and SAAADI. This CDR3 spans 15 amino acids. CDR3 sequence (DNA): TGCGCCAGCAGTGAACGGGAGAGGAGGTCCTACGAGCAGTACTTC. Its protein is CASSERERRSYEQYF.

This chain connects TRBV30 to TRBJ2-7; D perhaps matches TRBD1 (7 bases). The CDR3 sequence is 12 residues long. Germline loops: CDR1 GTSNPN, CDR2 SVGIG (reference sequence). V gave up 7 bases and J gave up 5 bases, with 15 bases separating them. The CDR3 DNA reads TGTGCCTTGTCGGGCAGGGGGGACGAGCAGTACTTC. Translation gives CALSGRGDEQYF. Using reference TRBV30 and TRBJ2-7 for the parts outside the CDR3, the full variable domain is SQTIHQWPATLVQPVGSPLSLECTVEGTSNPNLYWYRQAAGRGLQLLFYSVGIGQISSEVPQNLSASRPQDRQFILSSKKLLLSDSGFYLCALSGRGDEQYFGPGTRLTVT.

J is TRBJ2-7 and V is TRBV7-6; D unresolved. Germline CDR1 is SGHVS and CDR2 is FNYEAQ. The CDR3 has 13 amino acids. With 2 bases removed from V and 3 bases from J, the gap between germline ends came to 8 bases. In DNA, the CDR3 is TGTGCCAGCAGCTTAACTCTCGACTACGAGCAGTACTTC. This translates into CASSLTLDYEQYF. The full variable domain, its missing parts supplied by reference TRBV7-6 and TRBJ2-7, is GAGVSQSPRYKVTKRGQDVALRCDPISGHVSLYWYRQALGQGPEFLTYFNYEAQQDKSGLPNDRFSAERPEGSISTLTIQRTEQRDSAMYRCASSLTLDYEQYFGPGTRLTVT.

This chain connects TRBV19 to TRBJ2-1, with a tentative D call TRBD1 (5 bases). Per the germline V gene, CDR1 is LNHDA and CDR2 is SQIVND (reference sequence). The CDR3 loop spans 13 amino acids. The V gene lost 7 bases and the J gene lost 4 bases, with 11 bases spanning the gap. CDR3 loop: CASTRQGYNEQFF. Written as DNA, the CDR3 is TGTGCCAGTACGCGGCAGGGTTACAATGAGCAGTTCTTC.

The chain is built from TRBV6-1 and TRBJ2-3, with D perhaps TRBD1 (6 bases). V lost 5 bases, J lost 1 base, and 13 bases lay in between. This CDR3 region has 15 residues. Germline V lookup: CDR1 MNHNS, CDR2 SASEGT. CDR3 bases: TGTGCCAGCAGTACGACAGGCCTCGGCACAGATACGCAGTATTTT. Amino acids: CASSTTGLGTDTQYF.

The chain couples TRBV27 to TRBJ2-7; a weak D match, TRBD2 (5 bases). The CDR3 covers 19 residues. With 6 bases removed from V and 2 bases from J, the gap between germline ends came to 29 bases. Germline V gene lookup returns CDR1 MNHEY and CDR2 SMNVEV (reference sequence). The CDR3 loop is CASRRGSFGPEILPYEQYF. CDR3 nucleotides: TGTGCCAGCAGGAGAGGGTCTTTCGGCCCCGAAATACTCCCCTACGAGCAGTACTTC.

V gene TRBV5-1 combines with J gene TRBJ2-7; perhaps TRBD1 as D (5 bases). Germline CDR1 SGHRS, CDR2 YFSETQ. Trimming pared 2 bases from V and 5 bases from J, leaving 8 bases between. This CDR3 is 12 amino acids long. The CDR3 loop reads CASSLTGDEQYF. CDR3 nucleotides: TGCGCCAGCAGCTTAACAGGTGACGAGCAGTACTTC.

The V and J genes are TRBV9 and TRBJ1-3, with D possibly matching TRBD1 (5 bases). The CDR3 runs 16 residues. Trimming removed 4 bases at V and 2 bases at J, with 16 bases between. CDR1 and CDR2 (germline): SGDLS, YYNGEE. The CDR3 region is CASSPVVGGTGNTIYF. The CDR3 nucleotides are TGTGCCAGCAGCCCCGTAGTGGGGGGGACTGGAAACACCATATATTTT.

The rearrangement uses TRBV6-1 and TRBJ2-7, with 8 nucleotides matching TRBD2. The CDR3 length is 14 residues. The germline V gene has CDR1 MNHNS and CDR2 SASEGT. V lost 4 bases and J lost 5; bases outside the gene matches: 7. The DNA of the CDR3 is TGTGCCAGCAGTGTTGGAGCGGGGGTCGACGAGCAGTACTTC. This codes for CASSVGAGVDEQYF.

The rearrangement links TRBV2 to TRBJ1-5; D not resolved. Trimming took 6 bases from V and 2 from J, leaving 8 bases between them. Germline CDR1 is SNHLY and CDR2 is FYNNEI. The CDR3 runs 13 residues. In DNA form, the CDR3 reads TGTGCCAGCAGGACCGGGGGCAATCAGCCCCAGCATTTT. Its translation is CASRTGGNQPQHF. The whole variable domain, filled in from reference TRBV2 and TRBJ1-5, reads EPEVTQTPSHQVTQMGQEVILRCVPISNHLYFYWYRQILGQKVEFLVSFYNNEISEKSEIFDDQFSVERPDGSNFTLKIRSTKLEDSAMYFCASRTGGNQPQHFGDGTRLSIL.

The J gene is TRBJ1-5, the V gene TRBV28, with a weak D call TRBD1 (6 bases). V was pared by 5 bases and J by 3 bases, with 14 bases between. Germline V gene data show CDR1 as MDHEN and CDR2 as SYDVKM. CDR3 length equals 15 residues. CDR3 nucleotide sequence: TGTGCCAGCAGTAAGCCGGGACATAACAATCAGCCCCAGCATTTT. This codes for CASSKPGHNNQPQHF. The variable domain in full, completed from reference TRBV28 and TRBJ1-5, reads DVKVTQSSRYLVKRTGEKVFLECVQDMDHENMFWYRQDPGLGLRLIYFSYDVKMKEKGDIPEGYSVSREKKERFSLILESASTNQTSMYLCASSKPGHNNQPQHFGDGTRLSIL.

In its sample, this clone was seen once. This chain connects TRBV4-1 to TRBJ2-7, with D perhaps matching TRBD1 (5 bases). V lost 2 bases and J lost 3, with 11 bases in between. The CDR3 totals 14 residues. Per the germline V gene, CDR1 is MGHRA and CDR2 is YSYEKL. CDR3 sequence reads: CASSQQGVGYEQYF. The CDR3 DNA follows: TGCGCCAGCAGCCAACAGGGTGTGGGCTACGAGCAGTACTTC.

The J gene is TRBJ2-7, the V gene TRBV4-1, with 8 bases fitting TRBD2. CDR1 is MGHRA and CDR2 is YSYEKL in the germline V gene. J was trimmed by 3 bases and V by 0 bases; bases with no gene match: 7. CDR3 length: 16 residues. CDR3: CASSQDQVSGDYEQYF. In DNA, the CDR3 is TGCGCCAGCAGCCAAGATCAGGTTAGCGGGGACTACGAGCAGTACTTC.

This chain uses TRBV10-2 with TRBJ1-6; no clear D. The length of the CDR3 is 14 residues. Trimming pared 1 base from V and 6 bases from J, leaving 7 bases between. The germline V gene encodes CDR1 WSHSY and CDR2 SAAADI. DNA for the CDR3: TGCGCCAGCAGTGAGTTAGGGAGTAATTCACCCCTCCACTTT. Residues: CASSELGSNSPLHF.

The genes are TRBV4-2 and TRBJ2-7, with 12 bases lining up with TRBD2. Germline V gene sequence: CDR1 LGHNA, CDR2 YNFKEQ. Germline trimming cut 0 bases from V and 5 bases from J; bases unmatched to any gene: 2. There are 15 residues in the CDR3. CDR3 in DNA: TGTGCCAGCAGCCAAGAGCTAGCGGGAGGGAACGAGCAGTACTTC. Amino acid sequence: CASSQELAGGNEQYF.

V and J are TRBV19 and TRBJ1-5, with TRBD1 matching 9 bases. The CDR3 runs 17 residues. Trimming cost V 5 bases and J 6 bases; bases outside gene matches: 14. Germline assignment: CDR1 LNHDA and CDR2 SQIVND (reference sequence). The CDR3 bases are TGTGCCAGTAGTTTTTTAGCTCCGGGACAGGGTACTCAGCCCCAGCATTTT. Its translation: CASSFLAPGQGTQPQHF.

The chain carries TRBV5-1 and TRBJ2-3; 11 nucleotides align to TRBD1. The CDR3 runs 18 residues. With 1 base clipped from V and 1 base from J, the junction kept 8 bases outside the gene matches. CDR1 SGHRS and CDR2 YFSETQ come from the germline V gene. Written as DNA, the CDR3 is TGCGCCAGCAGCTTGTCGCCGCGGACAGGGGGCGGCACAGATACGCAGTATTTT. It is translated as CASSLSPRTGGGTDTQYF.

This clone was detected a few times. The CDR3 protein is CASSGTGRGYTF. The CDR3 DNA is TGTGCCAGCAGTGGGACAGGACGGGGCTACACCTTC. The chain couples TRBV2 to TRBJ1-2, with 7 bases aligning to TRBD1. This CDR3 has 12 amino acids. The V gene end was trimmed by 4 bases and the J gene end by 8 bases; junction bases not matched to a gene: 4. Germline V gives CDR1 SNHLY, CDR2 FYNNEI.